The T cell receptor beta chain described here comes from a study of blood T cell repertoires in COVID-19. V shed 4 bases, J shed 4 bases, and the junction held 10 bases outside the gene matches. This CDR3 region has 17 residues. Per the germline V gene, CDR1 is SEHNR and CDR2 is FQNEAQ (reference sequence). TCRdb's copy holds only in-frame clones and misses some; the assay was immunoSEQ multiplex PCR. The data contain under 400,000 clones, roughly nine tenths of them singletons. The rearrangement uses TRBV7-9 and TRBJ1-5; 10 nucleotides line up with TRBD1. The sequence derives from a woman aged 60 to 75 with COVID-19, enrolled during active disease. Sequencing was carried out using peripheral blood. The CDR3 nucleotides read TGTGCCAGCAGCTCGCTCGGAGGGACAGGGGTTAATCAGCCCCAGCATTTT. Translation gives CASSSLGGTGVNQPQHF.